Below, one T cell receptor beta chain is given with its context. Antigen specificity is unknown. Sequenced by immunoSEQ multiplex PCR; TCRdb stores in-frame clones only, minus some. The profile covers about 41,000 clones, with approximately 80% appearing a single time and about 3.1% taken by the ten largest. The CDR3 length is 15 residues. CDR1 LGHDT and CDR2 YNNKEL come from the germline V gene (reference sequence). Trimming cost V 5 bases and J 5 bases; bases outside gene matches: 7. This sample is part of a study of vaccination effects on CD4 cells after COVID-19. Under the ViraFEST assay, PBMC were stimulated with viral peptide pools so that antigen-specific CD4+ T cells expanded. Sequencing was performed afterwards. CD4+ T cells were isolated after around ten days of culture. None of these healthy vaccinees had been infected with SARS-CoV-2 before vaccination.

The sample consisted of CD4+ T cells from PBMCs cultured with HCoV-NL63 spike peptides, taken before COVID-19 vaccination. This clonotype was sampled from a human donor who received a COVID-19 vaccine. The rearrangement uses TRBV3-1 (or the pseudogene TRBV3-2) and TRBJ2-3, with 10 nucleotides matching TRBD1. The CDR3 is CASSVLGQGRDTQYF. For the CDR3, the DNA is TGTGCCAGCAGCGTCCTGGGACAGGGGAGAGATACGCAGTATTTT.